Detailed here is one TCR beta chain. This entry is derived from a study of memory CD4+ T cells and cytomegalovirus serostatus. As for the study in general: Donors were healthy Belgian adults, some 10 CMV seropositive and approximately 25 seronegative.

The sort gate was single viable CD3+CD4+CD8-CD45RO+ cells for memory CD4+ T cells. Original processing methods: After removing out-of-frame reads, 2 million to 2.5 million distinct TCRbeta sequences remained. Measured with immunoSEQ multiplex PCR; TCRdb has only the in-frame clones, and not every one. That table supplies the V and J calls and clone size; D and trimming were determined from the DNA. This sample yields more than 45,000 clones, of which around 74% are seen a single time; roughly 1.2% belongs to the top ten. This CDR3 is built from 13 residues. The V gene lost 4 bases and the J gene lost 6 bases, with 11 bases spanning the gap. CDR1 SEHNR and CDR2 FQNEAQ come from the germline V gene (reference sequence).

The TCR originated in an adult in good health and CMV-seropositive. The chain employs TRBV7-9 and TRBJ2-3, with D perhaps matching TRBD1 or TRBD2 (5 bases each). Sequencing was carried out using memory CD4+ T cells from blood. CDR3 nucleotides: TGTGCCAGCAGCTCCCGAGGGGTGGATACGCAGTATTTT. This translates into CASSSRGVDTQYF. The whole variable domain, filled in from reference TRBV7-9 and TRBJ2-3, reads DTGVSQNPRHKITKRGQNVTFRCDPISEHNRLYWYRQTLGQGPEFLTYFQNEAQLEKSRLLSDRFSAERPKGSFSTLEIQRTEQGDSAMYLCASSSRGVDTQYFGPGTRLTVL.